The 28 T cell receptor beta chains below come from one sample, sequenced in a study of Graves' ophthalmopathy and Graves' hyperthyroidism. RNA transcripts were the source from which TCR beta CDR3 regions were amplified. The workflow started with a first-round RT-PCR run with HTBI primers and then moved on to a second-round multiplex PCR. TCRdb re-called the multiplex PCR reads through MiXCR, storing one row per CDR3 protein. The repertoire holds some 520,000 distinct CDR3 sequences, with 13% to 15% as singletons. The material sequenced was blood. All receptors derive from a young woman with Graves' ophthalmopathy.

In this sample, this clonotype turned up many times. The chain combines TRBV4-2 with TRBJ1-2; D ambiguous. V lost 1 base and J 8 bases, leaving 11 bases between the germline ends. CDR1 and CDR2 (germline): LGHNA, YNFKEQ. The CDR3 consists of 13 residues. The CDR3 region is CASSQGEGGGYTF. DNA for the CDR3: TGTGCCAGCAGCCAAGGAGAGGGAGGCGGCTACACCTTC.

This clonotype was seen more than once but under ten times. Given a much more abundant clone one base away, this may be a read error. The gene calls are TRBV28 and TRBJ1-2; unclear D gene. Germline V CDR1 and CDR2: MDHEN, SYDVKM. The V gene lost 9 bases and the J gene lost 4 bases, with 21 bases spanning the gap. The CDR3 has 15 residues. The CDR3 loop is CARLEDGETCYGYTF. The DNA for the CDR3 is TGTGCCAGGCTCGAGGACGGGGAGACCTGCTATGGCTACACCTTC.

The CDR3 spells CASTSWETQYF. The DNA of the CDR3 is TGCGCCAGCACCTCATGGGAGACCCAGTACTTC. The genes are TRBV5-1 and TRBJ2-5; D gene uncertain. V lost 6 bases to trimming and J lost 5 bases, with 8 bases between them. The CDR3 extends over 11 amino acids. Looked up from germline, CDR1 is SGHRS and CDR2 is YFSETQ.

For this clonotype: This may be a read error, as it is one base from a much larger clone. The chain joins TRBV4-1 to TRBJ1-1, with D uncertain. The CDR3 sequence is 14 residues long. Germline V gene lookup returns CDR1 MGHRA and CDR2 YSYEKL. The CDR3 DNA is TGCGCCAGCAGTCCCCCCAGGAAGAACACTGAAGCTTGCTTT. Its translation: CASSPPRKNTEACF.

This clonotype was counted at least ten times. The V and J genes are TRBV6-1 and TRBJ1-5, with 9 bases lining up with TRBD1. The J segment lost 4 bases and the V segment lost 8 bases, leaving 6 bases of the junction unmatched. The V gene's germline CDR1 is MNHNS and CDR2 SASEGT. CDR3 length: 14 amino acids. The CDR3 DNA sequence: TGTGCCAGCTCGATTGGGACAGGGAATCAGCCCCAGCATTTT. This sequence encodes CASSIGTGNQPQHF.

This clonotype was observed at least ten times. The V gene is TRBV12-3 or TRBV12-4, the J gene TRBJ2-7, with D uncertain. The CDR3 sequence is 13 residues long. V shed 1 base and J shed 6 bases, with 10 bases lying between them. CDR3 DNA sequence: TGTGCCAGCAGTTTAGGGACCTTCTCCGAGCAGTACTTC. This gives the protein CASSLGTFSEQYF.

In the case of this clonotype: Germline and junction disagree at one end, which may indicate a read error. The chain joins TRBV11-2 to TRBJ2-2; TRBD1 matches at 9 bases. CDR1 SGHAT and CDR2 FQNNGV come from the germline V gene. The CDR3 is made up of 16 amino acids. For the CDR3, the DNA is TGTACCAGCAGCTTAGATGAGACAGGGGGCACCGGGGAGCTGTTTTTT. This codes for CTSSLDETGGTGELFF.

This clonotype came up many times. J is TRBJ1-2 and V is TRBV5-4; D unresolved. Germline lookup yields CDR1 SGHNT and CDR2 YYREEE (reference sequence). V dropped 2 bases and J dropped 3 bases, with 20 bases sitting between them. This CDR3 has 17 amino acids. The CDR3 protein is CASSFHTSTGTYYGYTF. The DNA for the CDR3 is TGTGCCAGCAGCTTTCACACGTCGACGGGAACCTACTATGGCTACACCTTC.

The V gene is TRBV12-3 or TRBV12-4, the J gene TRBJ2-2; no firm D call. Trimming removed 3 bases from V and 3 bases from J, with 8 bases in between. The CDR3 consists of 14 residues. The CDR3 nucleotides are TGTGCCAGCAGTTTCGACCATTACACCGGGGAGCTGTTTTTT. This encodes CASSFDHYTGELFF.

This clonotype was detected ten times or more. The chain is built from TRBV28 and TRBJ2-5; TRBD1 might be the D (6 bases). CDR1 and CDR2 from the germline V gene are MDHEN and SYDVKM. Trimming took 6 bases from V and 2 from J, leaving 19 bases between them. The CDR3 totals 16 residues. The CDR3 here is CASSLPGVPPQETQYF. The CDR3 DNA sequence: TGTGCCAGCAGCCTGCCAGGGGTTCCCCCACAAGAGACCCAGTACTTC.

This chain joins TRBV7-3 and TRBJ1-2, with a tentative D call TRBD1 (6 bases). The CDR3 spans 13 residues. Trimming stripped 5 bases from V and 8 bases from J, with 15 bases between. Germline values: CDR1 SGHTA, CDR2 FQGTGA. The CDR3: CASSLQGQRGYTF. The CDR3 nucleotides read TGTGCCAGCAGCCTACAGGGCCAGAGGGGCTACACCTTC.

The CDR3 region is CASSSSGGPFYEQYF. For the CDR3, the DNA is TGTGCCAGCAGTTCGAGCGGGGGGCCTTTCTACGAGCAGTACTTC. The rearrangement joins TRBV12-3 or TRBV12-4 to TRBJ2-7; TRBD2 aligns across 9 bases. After removal of 4 bases from V and 3 bases from J, the junction contained 7 bases not matched to a gene. The CDR3 extends over 15 amino acids.

This clonotype was observed many times. The chain links TRBV7-9 to TRBJ2-5; possibly TRBD2 for D (7 bases). From germline, CDR1 is SEHNR and CDR2 FQNEAQ (reference sequence). Trimming stripped 5 bases from V and 2 bases from J, with 15 bases between. The CDR3 extends over 15 amino acids. The CDR3 region is CASSLSGGVQETQYF. The CDR3, as DNA: TGTGCCAGCAGCCTCTCGGGGGGCGTGCAAGAGACCCAGTACTTC.

The sample holds many counts of this clonotype. This sequence joins TRBV20-1 and TRBJ1-2; TRBD1 might be the D (5 bases). Germline V gene data show CDR1 as DFQATT and CDR2 as SNEGSKA (reference sequence). V lost 2 bases and J lost 4, with 23 bases in between. The CDR3 extends over 17 amino acids. The CDR3 bases are TGCAGTGCTAGACCCATAAGCGGCCGGGACTTTGGCTATGGCTACACCTTC. Translated: CSARPISGRDFGYGYTF.

V is TRBV5-1 and J is TRBJ2-2; the D gene is possibly TRBD2 (6 bases). Germline V gives CDR1 SGHRS, CDR2 YFSETQ. This CDR3 contains 13 residues. The V and J ends lost 4 bases and 7 bases respectively, with 11 bases between them. In DNA form, the CDR3 reads TGCGCCAGCAGCCGGACTAAAGGCGGGGAGCTGTTTTTT. It specifies CASSRTKGGELFF.

V and J are TRBV7-8 and TRBJ1-1; D gene uncertain. This CDR3 is 14 amino acids long. In germline, CDR1 is SGHVS, CDR2 FQNEAQ. The V end lost 1 base, the J end lost 1 base, and 7 bases lay between the germline ends. CDR3 bases: TGTGCCAGCAGCTTAGGCCCGGCGAACACTGAAGCTTTCTTT. It is translated as CASSLGPANTEAFF.

This clonotype was seen many times. The chain uses TRBV6-2 or TRBV6-3 and TRBJ1-2, with D tentatively TRBD1 (6 bases). The CDR3 has 12 residues. The germline V gene has CDR1 MNHEY and CDR2 SVGEGT. With 2 bases removed from V and 8 bases from J, the gap between germline ends came to 9 bases. The CDR3: CASSYGGLGYTF. The CDR3 nucleotides read TGTGCCAGCAGTTACGGGGGGCTAGGCTACACCTTC.

This clonotype was observed at least ten times. The V gene is TRBV30, the J gene TRBJ1-1; D is unresolved. This CDR3 contains 13 residues. Germline CDR1 and CDR2: GTSNPN and SVGIG (reference sequence). Trimming took 3 bases from V and 1 from J, leaving 9 bases between them. The CDR3 sequence is CAWSGSGNTEAFF. DNA for the CDR3: TGTGCCTGGAGCGGGAGCGGGAACACTGAAGCTTTCTTT.

This clonotype was recorded at least ten times. This sequence joins TRBV24-1 and TRBJ2-7; D is possibly TRBD1 (6 bases). Deletions cut 4 bases from V and 2 bases from J, with 14 bases between. Germline loops: CDR1 KGHDR, CDR2 SFDVKD. The CDR3 runs to 15 residues. The CDR3, as DNA: TGTGCCACCAGTGACTCCTTTGGACAGACCTACGAGCAGTACTTC. Its translation: CATSDSFGQTYEQYF.

Turning to this clonotype: This sequence may be a read error, since a much larger clone differs from it by one base. J is TRBJ2-5 and V is TRBV4-1, with D perhaps being TRBD1 or TRBD2 (5 bases each). Trimming removed 3 bases at V and 2 bases at J, with 10 bases between. Germline V lookup: CDR1 MGHRA, CDR2 YSYEKL. The CDR3 runs to 14 residues. The CDR3 loop reads CASSHRDDQETQYF. DNA of the CDR3: TGCGCCAGCAGCCACCGGGACGATCAAGAGACCCAGTACTTC.

Remarks on this clonotype: Given a much more abundant clone one base away, this may be a read error. The V gene is TRBV12-3 or TRBV12-4, the J gene TRBJ1-3; D uncertain. The CDR3 contains 14 residues. The CDR3 nucleotides are TGTGCCAGCAGTTTTGTTGGCTCTGGATACACCATATATTTT. Translated: CASSFVGSGYTIYF.

This clonotype showed up many times. A read error may be the cause here, since a much bigger clone is one base away. The rearrangement uses TRBV7-2 and TRBJ1-1; TRBD1 is a possible D gene (5 bases). The germline gives CDR1 SGHTA, CDR2 FQGNSA. The CDR3 totals 14 residues. DNA for the CDR3: TGTGCCAGCAGCTTAGGGCCAGGGCGGGGTGAAGCTTCCTTT. Translated: CASSLGPGRGEASF.

This clonotype was seen many times. This chain connects TRBV2 to TRBJ2-7; TRBD2 might be the D (6 bases). This CDR3 is built from 14 residues. The germline CDR1 and CDR2 sequences are SNHLY and FYNNEI. Between the trimmed V and J ends, which lost 6 bases and 3 bases, there was a span of 15 bases. The CDR3 here is CASRVRDGNYEQYF. The CDR3 nucleotides are TGTGCCAGCAGGGTGCGGGACGGAAACTACGAGCAGTACTTC.

This clonotype was counted at least ten times. CDR3 coding DNA: TGTGCCAGCAGTTACTCGAAGAGAGGCTTCTATAGCAATCAGCCCCAGCATTTT. Encoded protein: CASSYSKRGFYSNQPQHF. This chain connects TRBV6-2 or TRBV6-3 to TRBJ1-5; D ambiguous. The CDR3 has 18 amino acids. The V gene lost 0 bases and the J gene lost 0 bases, with 15 bases spanning the gap. CDR1 and CDR2 (germline): MNHEY, SVGEGT.

This clonotype was found many times. The chain recombines TRBV12-3 or TRBV12-4 with TRBJ2-7, with a possible D match to TRBD1 (5 bases). Trimming left V 5 bases short and J 3 bases short, with 17 bases between. The length of the CDR3 is 15 residues. CDR3 in amino acids: CASSAVVDTDYEQYF. For the CDR3, the DNA is TGTGCCAGCAGTGCTGTAGTGGACACCGACTACGAGCAGTACTTC.

This clonotype was counted at least ten times. CDR3 sequence: CASSYNGRHRGNTGELFF. The CDR3 nucleotides read TGTGCCAGCAGTTACAATGGTCGGCACAGGGGGAACACCGGGGAGCTGTTTTTT. The chain carries TRBV6-2 or TRBV6-3 and TRBJ2-2; 7 bases match TRBD1. Losses at the gene ends were 2 bases for V and 1 base for J; bases not matched to a gene: 10. The CDR3 covers 18 residues. Germline V gene data show CDR1 as MNHEY and CDR2 as SVGEGT.

This clonotype was found many times. V gene TRBV27 combines with J gene TRBJ2-2; 7 bases line up with TRBD2. Trimming took 2 bases from V and 10 from J; bases not matched to a gene: 16. Germline V gene lookup returns CDR1 MNHEY and CDR2 SMNVEV (reference sequence). This CDR3 has 17 residues. The CDR3 is CASSLNPVGSGWEELFF. The CDR3 nucleotides read TGTGCCAGCAGTTTAAATCCCGTGGGTAGCGGGTGGGAGGAGCTGTTTTTT.

This clonotype was seen at least ten times. The DNA for the CDR3 is TGTGCCAGCAGTGGAGGGGACTACTCCGGGGAGCTGTTTTTT. Its protein is CASSGGDYSGELFF. The gene calls are TRBV6-1 and TRBJ2-2, with TRBD2 matching over 7 bases. The junction had 5 bases not matched to a gene; V was cut back by 4 bases and J by 6 bases. From germline, CDR1 is MNHNS and CDR2 SASEGT. CDR3 size: 14 residues.